These 8 T cell receptor beta chains share one sample of origin, sequenced in a study of T cells in narcolepsy. Libraries were prepared by immunoSEQ multiplex PCR; TCRdb keeps only in-frame clonotypes and omits some of them. The table records about 33,000 clones, roughly 90% of them present only once. Specimen: CD45RA- memory CD4+ T cells from PBMCs. The receptors here all came from a human donor with narcolepsy.

The V and J genes are TRBV14 and TRBJ1-1, with 8 bases fitting TRBD1. This CDR3 contains 14 residues. The ends lost 3 bases at V and 8 bases at J; junction bases unmatched: 8. Germline V lookup: CDR1 SGHDN, CDR2 FVKESK. The CDR3 DNA reads as TGTGCCAGCAGCCACATAACCAACAGGGGGGAAGCTTTCTTT. It translates to CASSHITNRGEAFF.

The V and J genes are TRBV5-1 and TRBJ2-1, with 11 bases matching TRBD2. Trimming at V came to 4 bases and at J to 9 bases, leaving 6 bases not matched to a gene. The CDR3 extends over 14 amino acids. Germline V gene lookup returns CDR1 SGHRS and CDR2 YFSETQ. CDR3 in amino acids: CASSGGLAGGEQFF. Here the CDR3 DNA reads TGCGCCAGCAGCGGCGGGCTAGCGGGAGGTGAGCAGTTCTTC.

The rearrangement joins TRBV5-1 to TRBJ1-3; D uncertain. The V gene's germline CDR1 is SGHRS and CDR2 YFSETQ. Trimming took 4 bases from V and 2 from J, leaving 13 bases between them. CDR3 length equals 15 residues. CDR3 loop: CASSPQALTGNTIYF. The CDR3 bases are TGCGCCAGCAGCCCCCAGGCTTTGACTGGAAACACCATATATTTT.

This chain links TRBV7-2 with TRBJ1-1; 9 bases line up with TRBD1. J was trimmed by 1 base and V by 3 bases; bases with no gene match: 9. Germline V CDR1 and CDR2: SGHTA, FQGNSA. The CDR3 extends over 17 amino acids. The CDR3 DNA reads as TGTGCCAGCAGCTTCAACAGGGGGCGCCGAGAGAACACTGAAGCTTTCTTT. Residues: CASSFNRGRRENTEAFF. The full variable domain, with the rest looked up from reference TRBV7-2 and TRBJ1-1, is GAGVSQSPSNKVTEKGKDVELRCDPISGHTALYWYRQSLGQGLEFLIYFQGNSAPDKSGLPSDRFSAERTGGSVSTLTIQRTQQEDSAVYLCASSFNRGRRENTEAFFGQGTRLTVV.

The V and J genes are TRBV7-9 and TRBJ1-2; D is ambiguous. With 1 base removed from V and 8 bases from J, the gap between germline ends came to 11 bases. The CDR3 has 13 residues. Germline V lookup: CDR1 SEHNR, CDR2 FQNEAQ (reference sequence). This CDR3 is CASSLGTARGYTF. The CDR3 coding sequence is TGTGCCAGCAGCTTAGGGACGGCTAGGGGCTACACCTTC. Variable domain in full (rest from reference TRBV7-9 and TRBJ1-2): DTGVSQNPRHKITKRGQNVTFRCDPISEHNRLYWYRQTLGQGPEFLTYFQNEAQLEKSRLLSDRFSAERPKGSFSTLEIQRTEQGDSAMYLCASSLGTARGYTFGSGTRLTVV.

J is TRBJ1-4 and V is TRBV11-2; D is perhaps TRBD1 (6 bases). This CDR3 has 17 amino acids. The V and J ends lost 1 base and 8 bases respectively, with 20 bases between them. The V gene's germline CDR1 is SGHAT and CDR2 FQNNGV. CDR3 protein: CASSLVRGGGPGEKLFF. The CDR3 DNA is TGTGCCAGCAGCTTAGTTCGAGGGGGGGGGCCCGGAGAAAAACTGTTTTTT.

The chain has TRBV6-1 and TRBJ2-5; TRBD1 matches 7 bases. The ends lost 3 bases at V and 5 bases at J; junction bases unmatched: 12. Germline V CDR1 and CDR2: MNHNS, SASEGT. CDR3 length: 16 amino acids. CDR3 sequence: CASSDPLTGLGETQYF. In DNA form, the CDR3 reads TGTGCCAGCAGTGACCCGCTGACAGGGCTGGGGGAGACCCAGTACTTC.

This rearrangement joins TRBV7-8 to TRBJ2-7; 12 bases map to TRBD2. Per the germline V gene, CDR1 is SGHVS and CDR2 is FQNEAQ. CDR3 length: 18 residues. V lost 5 bases, J lost 6 bases, and 17 bases stayed unmatched. The CDR3 region is CASSPKVGLAGGQGEQYF. The CDR3, as DNA: TGTGCCAGCAGCCCTAAGGTCGGGCTAGCGGGGGGGCAGGGCGAGCAGTACTTC.